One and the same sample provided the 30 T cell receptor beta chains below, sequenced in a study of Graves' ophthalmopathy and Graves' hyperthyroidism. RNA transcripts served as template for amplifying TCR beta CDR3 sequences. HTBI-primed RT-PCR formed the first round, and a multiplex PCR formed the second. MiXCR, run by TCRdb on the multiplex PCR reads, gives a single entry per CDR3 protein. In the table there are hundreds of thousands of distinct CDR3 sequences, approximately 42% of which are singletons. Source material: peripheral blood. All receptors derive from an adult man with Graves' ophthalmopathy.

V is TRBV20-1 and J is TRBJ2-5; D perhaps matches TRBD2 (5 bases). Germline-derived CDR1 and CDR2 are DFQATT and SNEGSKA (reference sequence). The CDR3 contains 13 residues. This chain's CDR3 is CSHFRSPGETQYF. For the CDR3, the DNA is TGCAGCCACTTCAGGTCCCCGGGGGAGACCCAGTACTTC.

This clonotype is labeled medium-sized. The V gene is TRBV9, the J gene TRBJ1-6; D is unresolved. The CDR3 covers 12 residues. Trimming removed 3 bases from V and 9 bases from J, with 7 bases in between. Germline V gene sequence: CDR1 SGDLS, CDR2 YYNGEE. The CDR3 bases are TGTGCCAGCAGCGGGACTGGTTCACCCCTCCACTTT. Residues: CASSGTGSPLHF.

The CDR3 here is CASSETGVDRDEQYF. CDR3 DNA: TGTGCCAGCAGTGAAACAGGGGTCGATCGAGACGAGCAGTACTTC. V is TRBV28 and J is TRBJ2-7; TRBD1 matches 7 bases. This CDR3 is built from 15 residues. V gave up 5 bases and J gave up 5 bases; unmatched junction bases: 12. Germline lookup yields CDR1 MDHEN and CDR2 SYDVKM.

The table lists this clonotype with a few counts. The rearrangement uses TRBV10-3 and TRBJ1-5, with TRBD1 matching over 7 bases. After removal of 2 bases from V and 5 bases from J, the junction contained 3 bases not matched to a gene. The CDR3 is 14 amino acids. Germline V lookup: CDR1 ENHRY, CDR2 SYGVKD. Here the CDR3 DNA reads TGTGCCATCAGTGAGGAAACAGGGGATCAGCCCCAGCATTTT. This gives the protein CAISEETGDQPQHF.

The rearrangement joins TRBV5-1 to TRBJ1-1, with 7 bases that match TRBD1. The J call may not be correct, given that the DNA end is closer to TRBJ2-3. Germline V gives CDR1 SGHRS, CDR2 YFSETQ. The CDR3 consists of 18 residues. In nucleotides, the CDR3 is TGCGCCAGCAGCTTGAGGGGGCTCAGGGAGAGGAGCACAGATACGCAGTATTTT. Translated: CASSLRGLRERSTDTQYF.

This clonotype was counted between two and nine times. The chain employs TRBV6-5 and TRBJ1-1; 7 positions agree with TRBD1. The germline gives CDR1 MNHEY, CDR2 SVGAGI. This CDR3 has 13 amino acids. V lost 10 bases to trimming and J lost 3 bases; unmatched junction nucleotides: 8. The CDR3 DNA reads TGTGCCACCAAGGGGGACAGCTACACTGAAGCTTTCTTT. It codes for CATKGDSYTEAFF.

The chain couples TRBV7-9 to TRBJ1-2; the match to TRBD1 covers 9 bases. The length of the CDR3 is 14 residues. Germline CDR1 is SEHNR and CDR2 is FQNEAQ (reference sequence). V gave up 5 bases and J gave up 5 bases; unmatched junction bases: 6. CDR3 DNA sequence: TGTGCCAGCAGCGCTACAGGGGGCGAGTATGGCTACACCTTC. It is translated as CASSATGGEYGYTF.

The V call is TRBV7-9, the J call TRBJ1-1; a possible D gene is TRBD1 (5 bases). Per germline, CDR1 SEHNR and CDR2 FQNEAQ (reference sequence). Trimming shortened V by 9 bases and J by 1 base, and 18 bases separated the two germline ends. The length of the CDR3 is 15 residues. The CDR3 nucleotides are TGTGCCAGTATTACTCCGGGACGGAGGAACACTGAAGCTTTCTTT. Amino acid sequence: CASITPGRRNTEAFF.

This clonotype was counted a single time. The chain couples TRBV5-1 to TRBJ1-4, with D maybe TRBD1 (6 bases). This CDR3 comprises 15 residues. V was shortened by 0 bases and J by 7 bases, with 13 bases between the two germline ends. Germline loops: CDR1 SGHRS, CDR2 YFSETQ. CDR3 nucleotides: TGCGCCAGCAGCTTGGCCGGACAGATAACTGAAAAACTGTTTTTT. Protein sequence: CASSLAGQITEKLFF.

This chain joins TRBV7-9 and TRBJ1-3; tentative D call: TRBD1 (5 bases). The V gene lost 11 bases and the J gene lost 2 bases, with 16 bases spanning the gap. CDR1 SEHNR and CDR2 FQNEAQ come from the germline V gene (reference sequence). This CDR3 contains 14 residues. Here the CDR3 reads CAGTNSGPGNTIYF. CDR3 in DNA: TGTGCCGGCACTAACTCAGGGCCTGGAAACACCATATATTTT.

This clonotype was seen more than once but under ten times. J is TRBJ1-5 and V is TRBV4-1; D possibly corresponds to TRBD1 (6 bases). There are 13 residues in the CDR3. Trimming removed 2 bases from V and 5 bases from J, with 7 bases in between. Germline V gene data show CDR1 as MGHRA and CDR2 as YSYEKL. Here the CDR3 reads CASSQQGYQPQHF. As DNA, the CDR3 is TGCGCCAGCAGCCAACAGGGGTATCAGCCCCAGCATTTT.

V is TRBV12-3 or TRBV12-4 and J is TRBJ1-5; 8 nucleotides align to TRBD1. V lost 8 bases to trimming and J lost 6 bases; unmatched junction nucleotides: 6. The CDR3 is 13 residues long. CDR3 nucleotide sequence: TGTGCCAGCGCCGGACAGGGTGTTCAGCCCCAGCATTTT. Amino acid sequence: CASAGQGVQPQHF.

CDR3 amino acids: CASSLATSSNEQYF. The CDR3 DNA reads as TGTGCCAGCAGCTTGGCGACTAGCTCAAACGAGCAGTACTTC. This rearrangement joins TRBV5-8 to TRBJ2-7; TRBD2 agrees at 7 bases. The junction had 5 bases not matched to a gene; V was cut back by 0 bases and J by 5 bases. From germline, CDR1 is SGHTS and CDR2 YDEGEE. The CDR3 is made up of 14 amino acids.

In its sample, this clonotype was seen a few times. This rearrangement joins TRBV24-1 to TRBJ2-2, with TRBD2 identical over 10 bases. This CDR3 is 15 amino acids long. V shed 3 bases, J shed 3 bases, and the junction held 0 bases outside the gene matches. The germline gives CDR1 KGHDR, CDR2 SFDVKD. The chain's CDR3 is CATSDSGRDTGELFF. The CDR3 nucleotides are TGTGCCACCAGTGATAGCGGGAGGGACACCGGGGAGCTGTTTTTT.

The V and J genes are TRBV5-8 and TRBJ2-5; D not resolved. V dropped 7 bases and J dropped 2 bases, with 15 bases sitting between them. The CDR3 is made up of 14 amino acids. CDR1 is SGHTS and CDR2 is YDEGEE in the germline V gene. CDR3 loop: CASSPDDGQETQYF. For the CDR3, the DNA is TGTGCCAGCTCACCTGACGACGGTCAAGAGACCCAGTACTTC.

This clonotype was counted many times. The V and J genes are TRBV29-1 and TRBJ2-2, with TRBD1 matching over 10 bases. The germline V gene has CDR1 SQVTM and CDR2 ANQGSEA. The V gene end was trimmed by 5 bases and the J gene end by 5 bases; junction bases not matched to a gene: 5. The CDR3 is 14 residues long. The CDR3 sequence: CSVTRDRGTGELFF. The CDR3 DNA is TGCAGCGTTACCCGGGACAGGGGAACCGGGGAGCTGTTTTTT.

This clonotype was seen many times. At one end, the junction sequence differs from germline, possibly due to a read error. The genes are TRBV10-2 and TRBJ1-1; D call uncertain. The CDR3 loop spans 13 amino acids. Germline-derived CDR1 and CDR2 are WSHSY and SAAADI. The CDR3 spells CVSSDSGYTEAFF. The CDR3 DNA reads TGCGTCAGCAGTGATTCGGGGTACACTGAAGCTTTCTTT.

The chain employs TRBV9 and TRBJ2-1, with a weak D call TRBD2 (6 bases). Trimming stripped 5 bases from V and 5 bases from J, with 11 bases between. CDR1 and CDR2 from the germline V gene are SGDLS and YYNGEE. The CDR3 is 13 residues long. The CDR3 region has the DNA TGTGCCAGCAGAGGGACTGGGCACAATGAGCAGTTCTTC. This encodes CASRGTGHNEQFF.

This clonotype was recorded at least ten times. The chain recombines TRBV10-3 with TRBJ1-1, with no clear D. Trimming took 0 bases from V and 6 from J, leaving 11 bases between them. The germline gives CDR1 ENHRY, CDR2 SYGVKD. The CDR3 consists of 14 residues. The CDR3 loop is CAISESGSEAEAFF. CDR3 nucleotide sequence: TGTGCCATCAGTGAGTCGGGGAGCGAGGCTGAAGCTTTCTTT.

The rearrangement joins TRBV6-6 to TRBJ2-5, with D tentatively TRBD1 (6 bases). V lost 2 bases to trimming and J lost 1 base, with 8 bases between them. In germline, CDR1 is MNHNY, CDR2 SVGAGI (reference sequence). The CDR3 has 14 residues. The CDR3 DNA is TGTGCCAGCAGTTACGGACAGCTCCAAGAGACCCAGTACTTC. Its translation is CASSYGQLQETQYF.

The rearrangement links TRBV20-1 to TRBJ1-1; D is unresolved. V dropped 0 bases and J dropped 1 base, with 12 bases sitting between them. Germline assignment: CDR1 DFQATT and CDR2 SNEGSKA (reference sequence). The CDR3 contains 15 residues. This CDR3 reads CSARDPGGPNTEAFF. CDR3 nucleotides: TGCAGTGCTAGAGACCCGGGTGGCCCGAACACTGAAGCTTTCTTT.

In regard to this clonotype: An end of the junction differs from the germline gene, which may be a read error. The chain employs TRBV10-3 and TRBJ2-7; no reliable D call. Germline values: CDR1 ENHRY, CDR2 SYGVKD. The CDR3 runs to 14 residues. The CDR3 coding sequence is TGTGCCAGCAGTTACGAAAAGGGCTCCTACGAGCAGTACTTC. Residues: CASSYEKGSYEQYF.

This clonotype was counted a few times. The CDR3: CASSLEGAGTGELFF. CDR3 bases: TGTGCCAGCAGCTTGGAGGGGGCCGGAACCGGGGAGCTGTTTTTT. This sequence joins TRBV7-9 and TRBJ2-2; tentatively, D is TRBD1 (7 bases). There are 15 residues in the CDR3. The germline gives CDR1 SEHNR, CDR2 FQNEAQ (reference sequence). V lost 3 bases and J 5 bases, leaving 13 bases between the germline ends.

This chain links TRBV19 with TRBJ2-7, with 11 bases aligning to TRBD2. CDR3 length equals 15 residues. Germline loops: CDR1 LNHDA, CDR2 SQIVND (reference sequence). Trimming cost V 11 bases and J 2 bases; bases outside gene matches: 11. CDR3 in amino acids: CAWSVGTSGPYEQYF. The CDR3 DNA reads TGTGCCTGGAGTGTAGGGACTAGCGGACCCTACGAGCAGTACTTC. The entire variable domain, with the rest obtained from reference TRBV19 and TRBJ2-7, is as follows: DGGITQSPKYLFRKEGQNVTLSCEQNLNHDAMYWYRQDPGQGLRLIYYSQIVNDFQKGDIAEGYSVSREKKESFPLTVTSAQKNPTAFYLCAWSVGTSGPYEQYFGPGTRLTVT.

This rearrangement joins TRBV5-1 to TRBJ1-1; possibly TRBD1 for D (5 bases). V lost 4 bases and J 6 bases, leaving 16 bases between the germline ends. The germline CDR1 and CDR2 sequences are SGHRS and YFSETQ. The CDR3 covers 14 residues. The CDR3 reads CASSLDRASSEAFF. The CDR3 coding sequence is TGCGCCAGCAGCCTAGACAGAGCTTCGTCTGAAGCTTTCTTT.

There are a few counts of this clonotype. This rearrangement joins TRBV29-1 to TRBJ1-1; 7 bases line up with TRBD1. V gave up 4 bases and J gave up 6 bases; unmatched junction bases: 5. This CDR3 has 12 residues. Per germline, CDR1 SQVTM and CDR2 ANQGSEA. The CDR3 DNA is TGCAGCGTTGCAGGGGGTGGGGCTGAAGCTTTCTTT. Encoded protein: CSVAGGGAEAFF. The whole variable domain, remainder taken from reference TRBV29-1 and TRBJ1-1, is SAVISQKPSRDICQRGTSLTIQCQVDSQVTMMFWYRQQPGQSLTLIATANQGSEATYESGFVIDKFPISRPNLTFSTLTVSNMSPEDSSIYLCSVAGGGAEAFFGQGTRLTVV.

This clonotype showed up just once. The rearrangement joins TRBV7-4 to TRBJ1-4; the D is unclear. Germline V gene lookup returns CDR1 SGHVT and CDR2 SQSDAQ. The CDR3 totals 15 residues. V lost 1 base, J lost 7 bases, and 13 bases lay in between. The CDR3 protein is CASSLGARMGEKLFF. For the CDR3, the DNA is TGTGCCAGCAGCTTAGGGGCAAGAATGGGTGAAAAACTGTTTTTT.

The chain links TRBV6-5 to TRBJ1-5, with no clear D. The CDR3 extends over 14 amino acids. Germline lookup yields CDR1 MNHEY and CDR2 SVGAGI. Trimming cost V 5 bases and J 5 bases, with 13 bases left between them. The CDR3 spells CASSLTRIHQPQHF. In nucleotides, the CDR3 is TGTGCCAGCAGTCTCACACGGATACATCAGCCCCAGCATTTT.

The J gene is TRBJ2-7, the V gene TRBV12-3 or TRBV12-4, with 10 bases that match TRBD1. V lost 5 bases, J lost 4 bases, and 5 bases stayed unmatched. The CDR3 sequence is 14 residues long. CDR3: CASSRGDRGYEQYF. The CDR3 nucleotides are TGTGCCAGCAGTCGCGGGGACAGGGGATACGAGCAGTACTTC.

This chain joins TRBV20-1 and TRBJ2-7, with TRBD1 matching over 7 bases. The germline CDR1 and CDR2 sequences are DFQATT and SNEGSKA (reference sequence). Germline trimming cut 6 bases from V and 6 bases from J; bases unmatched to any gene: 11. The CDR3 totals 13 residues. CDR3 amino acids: CSAKIMTGPEQYF. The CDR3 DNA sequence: TGCAGTGCCAAGATTATGACAGGGCCCGAGCAGTACTTC.